This record covers a single TCR beta chain. This specimen comes from a study of blood T cell repertoires in COVID-19. Study-level background: COVID-19 samples collected from the United States, Italy and Spain covered acute and convalescent phases. T cells, B-cell-depleted T cells, or PBMCs supplied cDNA or gDNA.

Authors' processing steps: Amplifying reference gene primers gave estimates of nucleated cell counts. Profiled with immunoSEQ multiplex PCR; TCRdb holds only in-frame clones, not every one. From that table come the V and J calls and clone size; the DNA was used to work out D and trimming. Of around 50,000 clones in the sample, roughly 86% were seen once. V was clipped by 6 bases and J by 2 bases, with 14 bases between them. The CDR3 has 14 amino acids. The germline V gene has CDR1 KGHSH and CDR2 LQKENI. What was sequenced was peripheral blood. The chain couples TRBV18 to TRBJ2-7; the D gene is possibly TRBD2 (5 bases). The origin of this receptor is a human donor in a cohort sampled during active COVID-19. The CDR3 DNA reads as TGTGCCAGCTCTCCTGCCGGGGAAACCTACGAGCAGTACTTC. Translation: CASSPAGETYEQYF.